This T cell receptor (beta chain) was profiled in a study of blood T cell repertoires in COVID-19. Looking at the study overall: Acute and convalescent COVID-19 specimens originated in the United States, Italy and Spain.

Germline CDR1 reads SGHTA; CDR2 reads FQGNSA. CDR3 length equals 14 residues. V lost 2 bases, J lost 3 bases, and 7 bases lay in between. Only in-frame clones appear in the TCRdb table, and some are missing; sequencing was by immunoSEQ multiplex PCR. The data hold 200,000 to 300,000 clones, with around 88% observed a single time. This sequence was found in a man older than 75 with acute or convalescent COVID-19. The sequenced material came from peripheral blood. This chain links TRBV7-2 with TRBJ2-2; maybe TRBD1 (6 bases). In nucleotides, the CDR3 is TGTGCCAGCAGCTTACAGGGGCACACCGGGGAGCTGTTTTTT. Protein: CASSLQGHTGELFF.